The clone carrying this TCR beta chain has just one count. Using immunoSEQ multiplex PCR, the repertoire was profiled, and TCRdb retains in-frame clones only, with some absent. Of 55,000 to 80,000 clones detected, under 90% appear once; the ten largest clones hold approximately 5%. This sample is drawn from a study of technical replicates of blood from a few donors. V was trimmed by 7 bases and J by 1 base, leaving 10 bases between them. CDR3 length equals 12 residues. Germline loops: CDR1 SQVTM, CDR2 ANQGSEA. The receptor comes from a human donor in good health. Some clones in this sample may be carry-over from other donors' samples. Source material: PBMCs. The rearrangement links TRBV29-1 to TRBJ1-1, with unresolved D. This chain's CDR3 is CSARPKNTEAFF. CDR3 sequence (DNA): TGCAGCGCTAGACCAAAGAACACTGAAGCTTTCTTT.